One and the same sample provided the 24 T cell receptor beta chains below, sequenced in a study of cytomegalovirus exposure and HLA in healthy donors. The PCR contained 60 Vbeta and 13 Jbeta primers. Sequencing was performed with immunoSEQ multiplex PCR; in TCRdb, only in-frame clones are kept and a portion is missing. This sample has 110,000 to 150,000 clones, with around four fifths found just once. Sequencing was performed on PBMCs. The receptors were gathered from a male donor in good health and CMV-seronegative.

This clone turned up a few times. J is TRBJ2-7 and V is TRBV28, with 9 nucleotides matching TRBD2. From germline, CDR1 is MDHEN and CDR2 SYDVKM. The CDR3 extends over 15 amino acids. The J segment lost 2 bases and the V segment lost 6 bases, leaving 8 bases of the junction unmatched. The CDR3 sequence is CASRFRLAGTYEQYF. The CDR3 DNA reads TGTGCCAGCAGATTTCGTCTAGCGGGGACCTACGAGCAGTACTTC.

As concerns this clone: This same CDR3 is encoded by further DNA sequences in the sample. The V and J genes are TRBV5-1 and TRBJ2-7, with D uncertain. V dropped 0 bases and J dropped 0 bases, with 7 bases sitting between them. The CDR3 is 14 residues long. Germline CDR1 reads SGHRS; CDR2 reads YFSETQ. The CDR3 sequence is CASSLGPGSYEQYF. For the CDR3, the DNA is TGCGCCAGCAGCTTGGGCCCGGGCTCCTACGAGCAGTACTTC. Together with reference TRBV5-1 and TRBJ2-7, the CDR3 gives the full variable domain: KAGVTQTPRYLIKTRGQQVTLSCSPISGHRSVSWYQQTPGQGLQFLFEYFSETQRNKGNFPGRFSGRQFSNSRSEMNVSTLELGDSALYLCASSLGPGSYEQYFGPGTRLTVT.

The chain combines TRBV29-1 with TRBJ2-7; 14 bases map to TRBD2. Germline trimming cut 1 base from V and 3 bases from J; bases unmatched to any gene: 8. CDR1 is SQVTM, CDR2 ANQGSEA, per germline. This CDR3 comprises 17 residues. The CDR3 DNA is TGCAGCGTTGAAGGAACCGGGACTAGCGGGGGAAACTACGAGCAGTACTTC. As protein: CSVEGTGTSGGNYEQYF.

V usage is TRBV30 and J usage is TRBJ2-6; weak D call: TRBD2 (7 bases). CDR3 length: 18 residues. V lost 0 bases and J 2 bases, leaving 17 bases between the germline ends. Germline-derived CDR1 and CDR2 are GTSNPN and SVGIG (reference sequence). DNA for the CDR3: TGTGCCTGGAGTGTGCCCGGGACACGGGGGGCTGGGGCCAACGTCCTGACTTTC. It encodes CAWSVPGTRGAGANVLTF.

This chain joins TRBV5-1 and TRBJ1-5, with 7 bases lining up with TRBD1. This CDR3 is 15 amino acids long. With V trimmed by 4 bases and J by 1 base, 5 bases remained unmatched. Germline lookup yields CDR1 SGHRS and CDR2 YFSETQ. The CDR3 is CASSPRTGSNQPQHF. Here the CDR3 DNA reads TGCGCCAGCAGCCCCCGGACAGGAAGCAATCAGCCCCAGCATTTT.

This chain connects TRBV7-9 to TRBJ1-2; D perhaps matches TRBD1 (6 bases). There are 14 residues in the CDR3. With 5 bases removed from V and 8 bases from J, the gap between germline ends came to 18 bases. The V gene's germline CDR1 is SEHNR and CDR2 FQNEAQ (reference sequence). Here the CDR3 reads CASSTGRPLHGYTF. CDR3 sequence (DNA): TGTGCCAGCAGCACAGGGCGGCCCCTCCACGGCTACACCTTC.

This clone was found once. V gene TRBV6-5 combines with J gene TRBJ2-4; 7 bases map to TRBD2. The CDR3 has 15 amino acids. V lost 5 bases and J lost 13; bases outside the gene matches: 17. CDR1 is MNHEY, CDR2 SVGAGI, per germline. CDR3 sequence reads: CASSQTTSSPDKQYF. CDR3 in DNA: TGTGCCAGCAGTCAAACGACTAGCTCCCCGGATAAACAGTACTTC.

This rearrangement joins TRBV15 to TRBJ2-5; TRBD1 aligns across 7 bases. J gave up 2 bases and V 9 bases, and 6 bases lay outside the gene matches. CDR1 LNHNV and CDR2 YYDKDF come from the germline V gene (reference sequence). This CDR3 contains 13 residues. CDR3 nucleotides: TGTGCCACTAAGCAGGGACAGCAAGAGACCCAGTACTTC. This codes for CATKQGQQETQYF.

CDR3 loop: CATFRVEGNTIYF. The CDR3 DNA is TGTGCCACCTTCAGGGTAGAAGGAAACACCATATATTTT. This chain links TRBV28 with TRBJ1-3, with a tentative D call TRBD1 (5 bases). The germline gives CDR1 MDHEN, CDR2 SYDVKM. Trimming removed 10 bases from V and 4 bases from J, with 14 bases in between. The CDR3 has 13 amino acids. Using reference TRBV28 and TRBJ1-3 for the parts outside the CDR3, the full variable domain is DVKVTQSSRYLVKRTGEKVFLECVQDMDHENMFWYRQDPGLGLRLIYFSYDVKMKEKGDIPEGYSVSREKKERFSLILESASTNQTSMYLCATFRVEGNTIYFGEGSWLTVV.

V is TRBV29-1 and J is TRBJ1-2, with 8 bases lining up with TRBD1. CDR1 and CDR2 (germline): SQVTM, ANQGSEA. The CDR3 runs to 12 residues. With V trimmed by 7 bases and J by 6 bases, 7 bases remained unmatched. CDR3 bases: TGCAGCGCTGCTCAGGGGGCGGATGGCTACACCTTC. Protein sequence: CSAAQGADGYTF.

The chain joins TRBV7-9 to TRBJ2-7; no firm D call. V was trimmed by 3 bases and J by 5 bases, leaving 11 bases between them. CDR3 length equals 13 residues. The germline V gene encodes CDR1 SEHNR and CDR2 FQNEAQ (reference sequence). CDR3 residues: CASSFQVVDEQYF. In nucleotides, the CDR3 is TGTGCCAGCAGCTTCCAGGTCGTAGACGAGCAGTACTTC.

V gene TRBV6-4 combines with J gene TRBJ1-6, with 7 positions matching TRBD1. V shed 8 bases, J shed 0 bases, and the junction held 19 bases outside the gene matches. This CDR3 region has 20 residues. Germline V gene sequence: CDR1 MRHNA, CDR2 SNTAGT. CDR3 DNA: TGTGCCAGCCCAGAGATCCCGGGACAGTCTTCAAGCTCCTATAATTCACCCCTCCACTTT. This translates into CASPEIPGQSSSSYNSPLHF.

V is TRBV5-1 and J is TRBJ2-3, with 14 positions matching TRBD2. This CDR3 is 22 amino acids long. Trimming removed 2 bases from V and 2 bases from J; junction bases left unmatched: 19. Per germline, CDR1 SGHRS and CDR2 YFSETQ. As DNA, the CDR3 is TGCGCCAGCAGCTTCCCGGGACACCCAGGGACTAGCGGGAGTCTCCCCACAGATACGCAGTATTTT. This sequence encodes CASSFPGHPGTSGSLPTDTQYF.

The chain carries TRBV20-1 and TRBJ1-1; no clear D. The germline V gene has CDR1 DFQATT and CDR2 SNEGSKA (reference sequence). This CDR3 is built from 11 residues. The DNA for the CDR3 is TGCAGGGCGGGGAGATGGAATGAAGCTTTCTTT. Protein: CRAGRWNEAFF.

The CDR3 loop reads CASSLDRGRSTEAFF. The CDR3 nucleotides are TGTGCCAGCAGCTTAGACAGGGGGCGAAGCACTGAAGCTTTCTTT. The J gene is TRBJ1-1, the V gene TRBV5-8, with 10 bases identical to TRBD1. J gave up 4 bases and V 2 bases, and 5 bases lay outside the gene matches. This CDR3 comprises 15 residues. Germline CDR1 and CDR2: SGHTS and YDEGEE.

The rearrangement uses TRBV27 and TRBJ2-1; a possible D gene is TRBD2 (7 bases). From germline, CDR1 is MNHEY and CDR2 SMNVEV (reference sequence). Trimming shortened V by 0 bases and J by 2 bases, and 11 bases separated the two germline ends. This CDR3 comprises 16 residues. The CDR3 bases are TGTGCCAGCAGTTTATCGGGCGGGGGCCCCTACAATGAGCAGTTCTTC. It codes for CASSLSGGGPYNEQFF.

The chain recombines TRBV19 with TRBJ2-7; TRBD2 agrees at 10 bases. The V gene end was trimmed by 2 bases and the J gene end by 3 bases; junction bases not matched to a gene: 4. This CDR3 region has 15 residues. Germline CDR1 is LNHDA and CDR2 is SQIVND (reference sequence). CDR3 region: CASSISLAGSYEQYF. In DNA form, the CDR3 reads TGTGCCAGTAGTATATCACTAGCGGGGAGCTACGAGCAGTACTTC. Filled out from reference TRBV19 and TRBJ2-7, the complete variable domain reads DGGITQSPKYLFRKEGQNVTLSCEQNLNHDAMYWYRQDPGQGLRLIYYSQIVNDFQKGDIAEGYSVSREKKESFPLTVTSAQKNPTAFYLCASSISLAGSYEQYFGPGTRLTVT.

The genes are TRBV27 and TRBJ2-2; the D gene is possibly TRBD1 (5 bases). V was clipped by 8 bases and J by 4 bases, with 11 bases between them. The CDR3 has 13 residues. Per germline, CDR1 MNHEY and CDR2 SMNVEV (reference sequence). CDR3 nucleotides: TGTGCCAGCCGATGGCAGGGCACCGGGGAGCTGTTTTTT. This sequence encodes CASRWQGTGELFF.

This chain uses TRBV30 with TRBJ2-1; 9 positions match TRBD2. The CDR3 spans 15 residues. The junction had 9 bases not matched to a gene; V was cut back by 5 bases and J by 4 bases. Germline CDR1 GTSNPN, CDR2 SVGIG (reference sequence). The CDR3 spells CAWGPGTSMYNEQFF. CDR3 DNA sequence: TGTGCCTGGGGGCCGGGGACTAGCATGTACAATGAGCAGTTCTTC. Full variable domain (missing parts from reference TRBV30 and TRBJ2-1): SQTIHQWPATLVQPVGSPLSLECTVEGTSNPNLYWYRQAAGRGLQLLFYSVGIGQISSEVPQNLSASRPQDRQFILSSKKLLLSDSGFYLCAWGPGTSMYNEQFFGPGTRLTVL.

The genes are TRBV7-2 and TRBJ2-7, with 8 bases aligning to TRBD2. The germline CDR1 and CDR2 sequences are SGHTA and FQGNSA. J gave up 3 bases and V 5 bases, and 12 bases lay outside the gene matches. This CDR3 spans 16 amino acids. Here the CDR3 DNA reads TGTGCCAGCAGCCCTCTAGCGGGTGGTCGAGGCTACGAGCAGTACTTC. Translated, it gives CASSPLAGGRGYEQYF.

This sequence joins TRBV10-1 and TRBJ2-7; 7 nucleotides agree with TRBD1. Trimming at V came to 6 bases and at J to 0 bases, leaving 5 bases not matched to a gene. The germline V gene encodes CDR1 WNHNN and CDR2 SYGVQD (reference sequence). CDR3 length: 14 residues. The CDR3 region has the DNA TGCGCCAGCAGCGTGGGACAGCCCTCCTACGAGCAGTACTTC. It encodes CASSVGQPSYEQYF.

The chain employs TRBV11-1 and TRBJ2-2; 8 bases map to TRBD2. With 2 bases clipped from V and 4 bases from J, the junction kept 3 bases outside the gene matches. CDR1 and CDR2 (germline): SGHAT, FQDESV (reference sequence). The CDR3 has 15 amino acids. The CDR3 DNA sequence: TGTGCCAGCAGCTTAAACCTAGCGGGCACCGGGGAGCTGTTTTTT. This sequence encodes CASSLNLAGTGELFF. Complete variable domain (other parts from reference TRBV11-1 and TRBJ2-2): EAEVAQSPRYKITEKSQAVAFWCDPISGHATLYWYRQILGQGPELLVQFQDESVVDDSQLPKDRFSAERLKGVDSTLKIQPAELGDSAMYLCASSLNLAGTGELFFGEGSRLTVL.

The J gene is TRBJ2-1, the V gene TRBV25-1; 7 nucleotides match TRBD1. V lost 4 bases to trimming and J lost 7 bases; unmatched junction nucleotides: 7. In germline, CDR1 is MGHDK, CDR2 SYGVNS. CDR3 length: 14 residues. CDR3 residues: CASSVSQGLNEQFF. CDR3 coding DNA: TGTGCCAGCAGTGTCTCACAGGGGTTGAATGAGCAGTTCTTC.

The chain carries TRBV28 and TRBJ2-7, with 8 bases lining up with TRBD2. Trimming removed 6 bases from V and 4 bases from J; junction bases left unmatched: 8. CDR1 is MDHEN, CDR2 SYDVKM, per germline. The CDR3 runs 14 residues. The CDR3: CASSFGTRRYEQYF. In DNA form, the CDR3 reads TGTGCCAGCAGCTTCGGGACTAGGAGGTACGAGCAGTACTTC. Supplemented by reference TRBV28 and TRBJ2-7, the full variable domain reads DVKVTQSSRYLVKRTGEKVFLECVQDMDHENMFWYRQDPGLGLRLIYFSYDVKMKEKGDIPEGYSVSREKKERFSLILESASTNQTSMYLCASSFGTRRYEQYFGPGTRLTVT.